This T cell receptor beta chain is from a study of T cell responses to AZD1222 COVID-19 vaccine. General study points: Targets within unmutated variant regions were reportedly found for nearly half of spike-specific TCRs. Donors were chiefly white British, with a greater number of females, and clonal diversity was perhaps underestimated. Vaccination with two AZD1222 doses was followed by a rise in Spike-specific TCR breadth and depth.

Trimming cost V 5 bases and J 5 bases; bases outside gene matches: 6. Germline loops: CDR1 SNHLY, CDR2 FYNNEI. The CDR3 loop spans 14 amino acids. Data came from immunoSEQ multiplex PCR; TCRdb stores just in-frame clones and leaves some out. The repertoire has tens of thousands of clones, 88% of them found once; the top ten carry roughly 4.9%. A remark on this clone: The antigen is unknown.

The TCR was taken from an adult who received the MenACWY meningococcal vaccine as a control. V is TRBV2 and J is TRBJ2-7; 10 nucleotides agree with TRBD1. Sequenced here: peripheral blood, sampled 28 days after the second dose of the MenACWY control vaccine. The CDR3 nucleotides are TGTGCCAGCAGTCAGACCGGGACAGGGGACGAGCAGTACTTC. This gives the protein CASSQTGTGDEQYF.